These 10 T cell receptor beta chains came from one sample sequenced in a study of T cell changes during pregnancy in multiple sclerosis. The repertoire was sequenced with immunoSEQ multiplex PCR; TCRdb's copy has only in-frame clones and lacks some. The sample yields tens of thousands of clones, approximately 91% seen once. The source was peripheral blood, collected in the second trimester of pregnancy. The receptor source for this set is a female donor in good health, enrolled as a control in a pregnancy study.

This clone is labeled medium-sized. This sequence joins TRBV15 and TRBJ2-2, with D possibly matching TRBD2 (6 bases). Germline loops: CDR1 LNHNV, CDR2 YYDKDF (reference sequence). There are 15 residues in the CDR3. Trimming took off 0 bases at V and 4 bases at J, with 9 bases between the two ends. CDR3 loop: CATSRDGGPTGELFF. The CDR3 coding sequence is TGTGCCACCAGCAGAGATGGAGGGCCCACCGGGGAGCTGTTTTTT.

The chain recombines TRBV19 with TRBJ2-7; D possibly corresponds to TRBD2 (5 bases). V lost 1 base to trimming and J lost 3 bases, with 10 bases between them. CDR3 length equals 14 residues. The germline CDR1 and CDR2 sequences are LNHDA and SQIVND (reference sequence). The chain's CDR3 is CASSIGGGLYEQYF. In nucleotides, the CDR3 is TGTGCCAGTAGTATAGGCGGTGGACTCTACGAGCAGTACTTC.

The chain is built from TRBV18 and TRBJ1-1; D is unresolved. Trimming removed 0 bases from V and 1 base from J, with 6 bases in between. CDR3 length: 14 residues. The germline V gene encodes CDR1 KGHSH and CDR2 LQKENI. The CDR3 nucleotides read TGTGCCAGCTCACCACCAGCGGGGAACACTGAAGCTTTCTTT. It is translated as CASSPPAGNTEAFF.

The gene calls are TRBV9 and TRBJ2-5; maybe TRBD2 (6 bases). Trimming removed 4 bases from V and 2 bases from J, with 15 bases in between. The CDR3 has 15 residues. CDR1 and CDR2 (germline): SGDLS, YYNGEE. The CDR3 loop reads CASSTGGALQETQYF. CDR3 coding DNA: TGTGCCAGCAGCACAGGAGGGGCTCTACAAGAGACCCAGTACTTC. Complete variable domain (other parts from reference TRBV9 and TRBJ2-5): DSGVTQTPKHLITATGQRVTLRCSPRSGDLSVYWYQQSLDQGLQFLIQYYNGEERAKGNILERFSAQQFPDLHSELNLSSLELGDSALYFCASSTGGALQETQYFGPGTRLLVL.

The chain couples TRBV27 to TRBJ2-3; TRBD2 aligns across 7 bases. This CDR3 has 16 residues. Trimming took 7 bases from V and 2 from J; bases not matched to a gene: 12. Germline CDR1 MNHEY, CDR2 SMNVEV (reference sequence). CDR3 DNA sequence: TGTGCCAGCAAGAGACGGCTAGCGGTTTCCACAGATACGCAGTATTTT. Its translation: CASKRRLAVSTDTQYF.

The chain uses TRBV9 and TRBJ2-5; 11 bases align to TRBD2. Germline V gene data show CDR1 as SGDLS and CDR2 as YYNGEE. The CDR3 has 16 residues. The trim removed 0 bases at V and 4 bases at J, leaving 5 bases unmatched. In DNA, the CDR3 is TGTGCCAGCAGCGTAGAGGGTAGCGGGGGGGCAGAGACCCAGTACTTC. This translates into CASSVEGSGGAETQYF.

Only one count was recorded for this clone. CDR3 nucleotides: TGTGCCAGCAGTGACTCCATCAACACTGAAGCTTTCTTT. Translating gives CASSDSINTEAFF. The chain links TRBV6-4 to TRBJ1-1; D is uncertain. V was cut by 0 bases and J by 2 bases, with 4 bases left in between. Per germline, CDR1 MRHNA and CDR2 SNTAGT. This CDR3 region has 13 residues.

The CDR3 sequence is CASSSRTGGVMNTEAFF. CDR3 bases: TGTGCCAGCAGCTCCCGGACGGGGGGGGTCATGAACACTGAAGCTTTCTTT. V and J are TRBV14 and TRBJ1-1; tentative D call: TRBD1 (5 bases). With 5 bases removed from V and 0 bases from J, the gap between germline ends came to 19 bases. CDR3 length equals 17 residues. Germline CDR1 is SGHDN and CDR2 is FVKESK. The whole variable domain, filled in from reference TRBV14 and TRBJ1-1, reads EAGVTQFPSHSVIEKGQTVTLRCDPISGHDNLYWYRRVMGKEIKFLLHFVKESKQDESGMPNNRFLAERTGGTYSTLKVQPAELEDSGVYFCASSSRTGGVMNTEAFFGQGTRLTVV.

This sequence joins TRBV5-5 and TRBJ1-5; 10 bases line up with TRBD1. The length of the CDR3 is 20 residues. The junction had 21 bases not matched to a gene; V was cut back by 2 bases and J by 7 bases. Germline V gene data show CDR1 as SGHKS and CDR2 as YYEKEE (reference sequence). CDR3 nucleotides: TGTGCCAGCAGCTTACGATTTCGACAGGGGGCGCGTTGGGAAAGCCAGCCCCAGCATTTT. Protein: CASSLRFRQGARWESQPQHF.

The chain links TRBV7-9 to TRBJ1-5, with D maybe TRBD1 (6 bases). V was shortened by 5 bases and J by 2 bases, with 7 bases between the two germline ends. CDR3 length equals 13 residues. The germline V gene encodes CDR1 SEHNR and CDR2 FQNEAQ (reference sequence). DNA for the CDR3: TGTGCCAGCAGCCCAGGGGGCAATCAGCCCCAGCATTTT. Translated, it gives CASSPGGNQPQHF.